A selection of T cell receptor beta chains follows, all from one sample in a study of blood T cell repertoires in COVID-19. The data were produced by immunoSEQ multiplex PCR, yet TCRdb's version contains in-frame clones alone and is incomplete. The data show about 170,000 clones, around 82% seen once. Sequenced sample: peripheral blood. All receptors derive from a man aged 70-80 years with active or convalescent COVID-19. The CDR3 runs from the conserved cysteine through the conserved F or W. A D gene is named only where the DNA matches it firmly. Clone size, where shown, is once, few, many, or a class for clones that have expanded.

>TRBD2|16|TRBJ2-2|TRBV28|-
CASSFRLAGTTGELFF
TGTGCCAGCAGTTTCCGGCTAGCGGGGACCACCGGGGAGCTGTTTTTT
>TRBD1|15|TRBJ1-2|TRBV6-2/TRBV6-3|-
CASSSRTGGYYGYTF
TGTGCCAGCAGTTCAAGGACAGGGGGATACTATGGCTACACCTTC
>TRBD1|15|TRBJ1-2|TRBV5-1|-
CASSRQTGVGYGYTF
TGCGCCAGCAGCCGCCAGACAGGGGTGGGCTATGGCTACACCTTC
>-|14|TRBJ2-7|TRBV7-8|-
CASSLVASSYEQYF
TGTGCCAGCAGCTTAGTGGCTAGCTCCTACGAGCAGTACTTC
>TRBD1|14|TRBJ1-4|TRBV7-2|-
CASSSRQGGEKLFF
TGTGCCAGCAGCTCACGACAGGGGGGTGAAAAACTGTTTTTT
>TRBD1|14|TRBJ1-6|TRBV7-9|-
CASSFDRAGSPLHF
TGTGCCAGCAGCTTCGACAGGGCGGGTTCACCCCTCCACTTT
>-|16|TRBJ1-3|TRBV18|-
CASSPPFQGSGNTIYF
TGTGCCAGCTCACCACCCTTTCAGGGGAGTGGAAACACCATATATTTT
>-|14|TRBJ1-5|TRBV6-6|-
CASSSAGGNQPQHF
TGTGCCAGCAGTTCGGCCGGGGGAAATCAGCCCCAGCATTTT
>TRBD1|16|TRBJ1-5|TRBV6-5|-
CASSFFPTGPGQPQHF
TGTGCCAGCAGTTTCTTCCCGACAGGGCCGGGTCAGCCCCAGCATTTT
>-|16|TRBJ1-1|TRBV10-3|once
CAISEQVGGTGTEAFF
TGTGCCATCAGTGAGCAAGTGGGGGGTACGGGCACTGAAGCTTTCTTT
>-|17|TRBJ1-2|TRBV4-3|-
CASSQDVFGQRVGGYTF
TGCGCCAGCAGCCAAGACGTATTCGGACAGCGCGTGGGCGGCTACACCTTC
>-|17|TRBJ1-3|TRBV9|-
CASSVGRWAKSGNTIYF
TGTGCCAGCAGCGTAGGTCGCTGGGCTAAATCTGGAAACACCATATATTTT
>TRBD2|17|TRBJ2-2|TRBV19|-
CASSIVREGLKVGELFF
TGTGCCAGTAGTATTGTACGGGAGGGCCTGAAGGTCGGGGAGCTGTTTTTT
>TRBD1|15|TRBJ1-2|TRBV4-1|-
CASSQVTGAAYGYTF
TGCGCCAGCAGCCAAGTGACAGGGGCTGCCTATGGCTACACCTTC
>TRBD1|13|TRBJ1-1|TRBV12-3/TRBV12-4|-
CASSGQAKAEAFF
TGTGCCAGCAGCGGACAGGCCAAGGCTGAAGCTTTCTTT
>TRBD1|14|TRBJ2-2|TRBV6-4|-
CASSTSGTAGELFF
TGTGCCAGCAGTACCTCCGGGACAGCCGGGGAGCTGTTTTTT
>TRBD1|16|TRBJ1-2|TRBV9|once
CASSATTGGNNYGYTF
TGTGCCAGCAGCGCCACGACAGGGGGCAATAACTATGGCTACACCTTC